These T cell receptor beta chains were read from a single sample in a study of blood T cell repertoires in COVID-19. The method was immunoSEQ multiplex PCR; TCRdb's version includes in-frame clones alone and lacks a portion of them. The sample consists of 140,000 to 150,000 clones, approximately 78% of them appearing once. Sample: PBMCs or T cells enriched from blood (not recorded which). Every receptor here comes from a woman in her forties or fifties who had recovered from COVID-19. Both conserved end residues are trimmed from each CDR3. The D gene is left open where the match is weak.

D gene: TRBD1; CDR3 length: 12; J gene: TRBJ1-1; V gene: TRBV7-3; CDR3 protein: ASSQGQGNTEAF
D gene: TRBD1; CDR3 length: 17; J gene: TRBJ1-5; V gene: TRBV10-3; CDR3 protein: AISESGTGAAYSNQPQH
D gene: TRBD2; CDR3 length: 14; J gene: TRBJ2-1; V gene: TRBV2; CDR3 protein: ASMTSGAPGYNEQF
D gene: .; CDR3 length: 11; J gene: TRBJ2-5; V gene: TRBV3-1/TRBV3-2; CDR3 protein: ASSQGNGETQY
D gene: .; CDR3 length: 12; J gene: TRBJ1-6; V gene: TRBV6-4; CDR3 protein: ASSGTADNSPLH
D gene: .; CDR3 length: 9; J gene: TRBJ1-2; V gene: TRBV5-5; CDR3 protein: ASSLTGGYT
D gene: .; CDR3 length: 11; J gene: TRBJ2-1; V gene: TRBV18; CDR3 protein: ASSPPSAEEQF
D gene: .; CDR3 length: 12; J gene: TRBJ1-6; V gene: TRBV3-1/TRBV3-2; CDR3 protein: ASSQLLNISPLH
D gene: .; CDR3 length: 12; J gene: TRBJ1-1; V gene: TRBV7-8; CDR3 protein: ASSLGPMNTEAF
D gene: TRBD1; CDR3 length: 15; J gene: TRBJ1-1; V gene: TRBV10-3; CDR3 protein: AISPSGTGDGGTEAF
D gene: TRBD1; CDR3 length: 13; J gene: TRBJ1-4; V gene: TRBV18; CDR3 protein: ASSPDRVANEKLF
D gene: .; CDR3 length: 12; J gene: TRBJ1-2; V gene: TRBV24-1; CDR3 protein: ATRGPDSNYGYT
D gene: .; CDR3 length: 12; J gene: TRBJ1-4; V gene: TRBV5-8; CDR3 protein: ASSLTGKGIELF
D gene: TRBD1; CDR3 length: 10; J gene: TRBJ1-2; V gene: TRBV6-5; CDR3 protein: ASSTTGDGYT
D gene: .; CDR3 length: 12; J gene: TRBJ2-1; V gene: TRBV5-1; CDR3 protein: ASSPGTPGDEQF
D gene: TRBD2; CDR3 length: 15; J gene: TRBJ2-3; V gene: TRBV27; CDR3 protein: ASSLGGLAGPRDTQY
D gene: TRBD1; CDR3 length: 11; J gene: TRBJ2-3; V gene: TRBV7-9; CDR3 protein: AGDREDTDTQY
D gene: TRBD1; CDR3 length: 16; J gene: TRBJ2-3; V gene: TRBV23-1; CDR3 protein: ASSLPPARDSCTDTQY
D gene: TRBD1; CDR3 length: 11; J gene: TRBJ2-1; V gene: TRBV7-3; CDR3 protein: ASSPYQGDEQF
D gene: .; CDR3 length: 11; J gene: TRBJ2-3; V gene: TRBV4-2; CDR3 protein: ATGGTSTDTQY
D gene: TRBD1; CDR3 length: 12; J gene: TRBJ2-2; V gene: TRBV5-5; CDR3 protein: ASSTGQYTGELF
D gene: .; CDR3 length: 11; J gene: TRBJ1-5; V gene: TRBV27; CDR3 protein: ASSPWGDQPQH
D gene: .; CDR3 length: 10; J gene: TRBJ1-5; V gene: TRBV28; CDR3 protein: ASTREIQPQH
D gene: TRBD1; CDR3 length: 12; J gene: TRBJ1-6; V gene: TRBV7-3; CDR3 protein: ASSSGTGYSPLH
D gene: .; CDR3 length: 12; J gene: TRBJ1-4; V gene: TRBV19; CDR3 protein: ASSITGGYEKLF